Each of the 26 T cell receptor beta chains below was sequenced from the same sample in a study of cytomegalovirus exposure and HLA in healthy donors. Vbeta (60) and Jbeta (13) primers were used in the PCR. Sequencing used immunoSEQ multiplex PCR; TCRdb keeps in-frame clones, though not all of them. The sample yields roughly 180,000 clones, about 84% seen once. The sequenced sample consisted of PBMCs. The receptors were sampled from a man aged 18-30 years in good health and CMV-seronegative.

The chain carries TRBV7-9 and TRBJ2-3; a weak D match, TRBD2 (5 bases). The CDR3 is 16 residues long. The germline V gene has CDR1 SEHNR and CDR2 FQNEAQ (reference sequence). V gave up 1 base and J gave up 3 bases, with 14 bases separating them. CDR3 sequence reads: CASSLGGPRGTDTQYF. For the CDR3, the DNA is TGTGCCAGCAGCTTAGGAGGGCCCAGAGGGACAGATACGCAGTATTTT.

The CDR3 region is CASSQGRGTNTEAFF. The CDR3 DNA reads TGCGCCAGCAGTCAGGGTAGGGGAACTAACACTGAAGCTTTCTTT. V gene TRBV4-1 combines with J gene TRBJ1-1, with D possibly TRBD1 on 5 matching bases. Germline V gives CDR1 MGHRA, CDR2 YSYEKL. The CDR3 consists of 15 residues. Deletions cut 6 bases from V and 2 bases from J, with 16 bases between.

This rearrangement joins TRBV19 to TRBJ1-2; TRBD1 might be the D (6 bases). Germline-derived CDR1 and CDR2 are LNHDA and SQIVND (reference sequence). The CDR3 has 14 residues. Trimming cost V 5 bases and J 5 bases, with 15 bases left between them. The CDR3 sequence is CASSLGHQGYGYTF. The CDR3 DNA sequence: TGTGCCAGTAGTTTGGGACATCAGGGATATGGCTACACCTTC.

A word on this clone: At one end the junction does not follow the germline gene, possibly because of a read error. The chain couples TRBV7-9 to TRBJ2-7, with D possibly TRBD2 on 6 matching bases. The CDR3 is made up of 13 amino acids. Germline CDR1 SEHNR, CDR2 FQNEAQ (reference sequence). This chain's CDR3 is CSSSPRTTYEQYF. The CDR3 coding sequence is TGTTCCAGCAGCCCCAGGACTACCTACGAGCAGTACTTC.

The genes are TRBV5-4 and TRBJ2-7; 8 bases are shared with TRBD1. Per the germline V gene, CDR1 is SGHNT and CDR2 is YYREEE (reference sequence). The J segment lost 4 bases and the V segment lost 5 bases, leaving 11 bases of the junction unmatched. The CDR3 length is 15 residues. DNA for the CDR3: TGTGCCAGCAGGGGGGGACAGGATGAATATTACGAGCAGTACTTC. This sequence encodes CASRGGQDEYYEQYF.

CDR3 nucleotide sequence: TGTGCCAGTAGTAACCCGAGGACAGGGGGCCATTCACCCCTCCACTTT. Its protein product is CASSNPRTGGHSPLHF. The J gene is TRBJ1-6, the V gene TRBV19; 11 nucleotides align to TRBD1. Per the germline V gene, CDR1 is LNHDA and CDR2 is SQIVND (reference sequence). The CDR3 contains 16 residues. Losses at the gene ends were 4 bases for V and 8 bases for J; bases not matched to a gene: 7.

V usage is TRBV9 and J usage is TRBJ2-5, with D possibly matching TRBD1 (6 bases). The CDR3 length is 16 residues. The V end was cut by 4 bases, the J end by 2 bases, with 18 bases between. The germline CDR1 and CDR2 sequences are SGDLS and YYNGEE. DNA of the CDR3: TGTGCCAGCAGCCCAGATTCCGGACAGTTTCAAGAGACCCAGTACTTC. Amino acid sequence: CASSPDSGQFQETQYF. The full variable domain, with the rest looked up from reference TRBV9 and TRBJ2-5, is DSGVTQTPKHLITATGQRVTLRCSPRSGDLSVYWYQQSLDQGLQFLIQYYNGEERAKGNILERFSAQQFPDLHSELNLSSLELGDSALYFCASSPDSGQFQETQYFGPGTRLLVL.

This rearrangement joins TRBV5-1 to TRBJ1-1; D remains ambiguous. In germline, CDR1 is SGHRS, CDR2 YFSETQ. The CDR3 consists of 14 residues. Trimming removed 3 bases at V and 3 bases at J, with 12 bases between. CDR3 sequence: CASSWRVGDTEAFF. The CDR3 DNA reads TGCGCCAGCAGCTGGAGGGTGGGCGACACTGAAGCTTTCTTT.

The rearrangement links TRBV11-3 to TRBJ2-2; D is perhaps TRBD2 (5 bases). Germline assignment: CDR1 SGHNT and CDR2 YENEEA. Trimming shortened V by 0 bases and J by 4 bases, and 12 bases separated the two germline ends. This CDR3 comprises 16 residues. The CDR3 loop reads CASSLDSRGTTGELFF. In DNA, the CDR3 is TGTGCCAGCAGCTTAGACTCTCGGGGTACCACCGGGGAGCTGTTTTTT.

This clone was observed at least ten times. Other DNA sequences within the sample encode an identical CDR3. This rearrangement joins TRBV6-1 to TRBJ1-1; D not certain. V gave up 2 bases and J gave up 1 base, with 8 bases separating them. The CDR3 is 14 residues long. Germline V gene lookup returns CDR1 MNHNS and CDR2 SASEGT. The chain's CDR3 is CASSELGGNTEAFF. The CDR3 DNA reads TGTGCCAGCAGTGAATTGGGAGGGAACACTGAAGCTTTCTTT.

This clone appeared a few times. The chain couples TRBV19 to TRBJ1-4, with a weak D call TRBD1 (5 bases). Trimming removed 9 bases at V and 2 bases at J, with 10 bases between. CDR3 length: 13 residues. Per germline, CDR1 LNHDA and CDR2 SQIVND (reference sequence). CDR3: CASSGGTNEKLFF. Written as DNA, the CDR3 is TGTGCCAGCTCCGGGGGGACTAATGAAAAACTGTTTTTT.

The chain joins TRBV7-9 to TRBJ2-3, with D uncertain. This CDR3 is 13 amino acids long. V was trimmed by 5 bases and J by 3 bases, leaving 9 bases between them. CDR1 and CDR2 (germline): SEHNR, FQNEAQ (reference sequence). CDR3 amino acids: CASSRQTTDTQYF. CDR3 DNA: TGTGCCAGCAGCCGCCAGACTACAGATACGCAGTATTTT.

The chain has TRBV29-1 and TRBJ1-2; D not certain. The germline V gene has CDR1 SQVTM and CDR2 ANQGSEA. Trimming took off 4 bases at V and 8 bases at J, with 14 bases between the two ends. This CDR3 comprises 12 residues. The CDR3 here is CSVGSGPQGYTF. CDR3 nucleotides: TGCAGCGTTGGATCAGGCCCCCAAGGCTACACCTTC.

Only one count was recorded for this clone. This chain connects TRBV7-9 to TRBJ2-1; unclear D gene. The germline V gene encodes CDR1 SEHNR and CDR2 FQNEAQ (reference sequence). This CDR3 region has 16 residues. The ends were cut back, 5 bases at V and 3 bases at J, with 17 bases in the middle. In DNA, the CDR3 is TGTGCCAGCAGCCATAGTCCTGTCTTACTCTACAATGAGCAGTTCTTC. Its protein product is CASSHSPVLLYNEQFF.

This clone has a single count. The rearrangement links TRBV7-9 to TRBJ1-5; the match to TRBD1 covers 8 bases. This CDR3 contains 15 residues. V shed 1 base, J shed 8 bases, and the junction held 7 bases outside the gene matches. Germline V gene data show CDR1 as SEHNR and CDR2 as FQNEAQ (reference sequence). In DNA, the CDR3 is TGTGCCAGCAGCTTAGGACAGGGGATTTCTGAGCCCCAGCATTTT. Residues: CASSLGQGISEPQHF.

This chain uses TRBV27 with TRBJ2-3; 14 bases align to TRBD2. Germline-derived CDR1 and CDR2 are MNHEY and SMNVEV (reference sequence). The CDR3 sequence is 15 residues long. V lost 4 bases, J lost 7 bases, and 4 bases stayed unmatched. For the CDR3, the DNA is TGTGCCAGCAGTTATGGGACTAGCGGGAGAAATACGCAGTATTTT. It codes for CASSYGTSGRNTQYF.

CDR3 in amino acids: CAISEDRGEAFF. CDR3 DNA sequence: TGTGCCATCAGTGAGGATAGAGGTGAAGCTTTCTTT. This chain uses TRBV10-3 with TRBJ1-1; D remains unclear. This CDR3 spans 12 amino acids. Trimming removed 2 bases at V and 7 bases at J, with 8 bases between. In germline, CDR1 is ENHRY, CDR2 SYGVKD.

The chain is built from TRBV2 and TRBJ2-3; D gene unclear. V lost 8 bases and J 1 base, leaving 13 bases between the germline ends. The CDR3 runs to 14 residues. The germline gives CDR1 SNHLY, CDR2 FYNNEI. CDR3: CASEITLRTDTQYF. The CDR3 region has the DNA TGTGCCAGCGAAATTACTTTGCGCACAGATACGCAGTATTTT.

This clone has only a few counts. The chain is built from TRBV27 and TRBJ1-5; D is undetermined. The CDR3 has 14 residues. CDR1 is MNHEY and CDR2 is SMNVEV in the germline V gene (reference sequence). Trimming shortened V by 3 bases and J by 1 base, and 7 bases separated the two germline ends. The CDR3: CASSFRGSNQPQHF. In DNA form, the CDR3 reads TGTGCCAGCAGTTTTAGAGGGAGCAATCAGCCCCAGCATTTT.

The chain links TRBV28 to TRBJ2-1; TRBD2 matches 14 bases. Germline CDR1 MDHEN, CDR2 SYDVKM. V lost 10 bases, J lost 9 bases, and 8 bases stayed unmatched. The CDR3 consists of 14 residues. CDR3 loop: CATFPGLAGVEQFF. DNA for the CDR3: TGTGCCACGTTTCCGGGACTAGCGGGAGTTGAGCAGTTCTTC. Full variable domain (outside the CDR3, taken from reference TRBV28 and TRBJ2-1): DVKVTQSSRYLVKRTGEKVFLECVQDMDHENMFWYRQDPGLGLRLIYFSYDVKMKEKGDIPEGYSVSREKKERFSLILESASTNQTSMYLCATFPGLAGVEQFFGPGTRLTVL.

This chain uses TRBV28 with TRBJ2-7, with 13 nucleotides matching TRBD2. The CDR3 sequence is 17 residues long. Germline V gene lookup returns CDR1 MDHEN and CDR2 SYDVKM. Trimming cost V 6 bases and J 3 bases; bases outside gene matches: 11. The CDR3 DNA follows: TGTGCCAGCAGCCGGGGACTAGCGGGAAATTTGAACTACGAGCAGTACTTC. Residues: CASSRGLAGNLNYEQYF.

The rearrangement joins TRBV6-1 to TRBJ2-2; D gene uncertain. This CDR3 region has 14 residues. Germline values: CDR1 MNHNS, CDR2 SASEGT. Trimming removed 6 bases at V and 2 bases at J, with 10 bases between. Here the CDR3 DNA reads TGTGCCAGCAGCCAGACAACTAACACCGGGGAGCTGTTTTTT. Its translation is CASSQTTNTGELFF.

This clone was picked up one time. The rearrangement links TRBV28 to TRBJ2-7; TRBD1 might be the D (5 bases). Germline V gene lookup returns CDR1 MDHEN and CDR2 SYDVKM. V lost 7 bases to trimming and J lost 2 bases, with 12 bases between them. CDR3 length: 13 residues. Here the CDR3 DNA reads TGTGCCAGCACCGTGCAGGGCCCCTACGAGCAGTACTTC. Its translation is CASTVQGPYEQYF.

This clone was picked up one time. The DNA for the CDR3 is TGTGCCAGCACTGCAACGGCAGGCAGCGGCACTGAAGCTTTCTTT. Its protein is CASTATAGSGTEAFF. The chain has TRBV28 and TRBJ1-1, with D hard to call. The CDR3 has 15 amino acids. The V and J ends lost 7 bases and 4 bases respectively, with 19 bases between them. Looked up from germline, CDR1 is MDHEN and CDR2 is SYDVKM.

This clone occurred once. The rearrangement uses TRBV11-3 and TRBJ2-7; 10 bases are a match to TRBD2. After removal of 0 bases from V and 2 bases from J, the junction contained 1 base not matched to a gene. This CDR3 comprises 15 residues. CDR1 and CDR2 (germline): SGHNT, YENEEA. CDR3 protein: CASSLEAGGPYEQYF. The CDR3 DNA reads TGTGCCAGCAGCTTAGAAGCGGGAGGGCCCTACGAGCAGTACTTC.

The V call is TRBV11-2, the J call TRBJ1-2; possibly TRBD1 for D (6 bases). Per germline, CDR1 SGHAT and CDR2 FQNNGV. This CDR3 comprises 13 residues. V lost 8 bases and J 4 bases, leaving 14 bases between the germline ends. CDR3 nucleotide sequence: TGTGCCAGCGAGCAAGGGGGGGGCTATGGCTACACCTTC. Translating gives CASEQGGGYGYTF.